A selection of T cell receptor beta chains follows, all from one sample in a study of cytomegalovirus exposure and HLA in healthy donors. Measured with immunoSEQ multiplex PCR; TCRdb has only the in-frame clones, and not every one. This sample has roughly 140,000 clones, with approximately 91% found just once. The source material was PBMCs. These receptors came from a young woman in good health and CMV-seropositive. Both conserved end residues are part of each CDR3. A D gene is named only where the DNA matches it firmly. Part of the rows lack a size; the others show once, few, many or a class for expanded clones.

V gene	J gene	D gene	CDR3 length	clone size	CDR3 DNA	CDR3 protein
TRBV4-3	TRBJ2-1	NA	18	NA	TGCGCCAGCAGCCAAGCCGTCGCCAGGGTAAGCTCCTACAATGAGCAGTTCTTC	CASSQAVARVSSYNEQFF
TRBV29-1	TRBJ2-7	NA	11	NA	TGCAGCGTTAGGGGGATGTACGAGCAGTACTTC	CSVRGMYEQYF
TRBV19	TRBJ2-7	TRBD1	15	NA	TGTGCCAGTTCGGCAAGGGACAGCGTCTCCTACGAGCAGTACTTC	CASSARDSVSYEQYF
TRBV15	TRBJ2-7	TRBD2	13	NA	TGTGCCACCAGCGAAGAGCGGGGGTACGAGCAGTACTTC	CATSEERGYEQYF
TRBV18	TRBJ2-7	TRBD2	17	NA	TGTGCCAGCTCACCAATGACTAGCGGGAGTTCAGGATCCGAGCAGTACTTC	CASSPMTSGSSGSEQYF
TRBV5-4	TRBJ2-7	TRBD1	15	NA	TGTGCCAGCAGCTCCCCCCGGGACAGAGACTACGAGCAGTACTTC	CASSSPRDRDYEQYF
TRBV18	TRBJ2-3	NA	14	once	TGTGCCAGCTCTCGAACGCGAGCGGCAGATACGCAGTATTTT	CASSRTRAADTQYF
TRBV28	TRBJ2-1	NA	15	NA	TGTGCCAGCAGCTTGGGCATTAGCTCCTACAATGAGCAGTTCTTC	CASSLGISSYNEQFF
TRBV28	TRBJ2-3	NA	15	NA	TGTGCCAGCAGCCTACCGACAGAACTCACAGATACGCAGTATTTT	CASSLPTELTDTQYF
TRBV4-2	TRBJ1-1	TRBD1	16	NA	TGTGCCAGCAGCCAAGATCTAGTTAGACAGGGTATTGAAGCTTTCTTT	CASSQDLVRQGIEAFF
TRBV6-1	TRBJ1-5	NA	12	NA	TGTGCCAGCAGTGAGAGAGCGACAGCCCAGCATTTT	CASSERATAQHF
TRBV28	TRBJ2-1	TRBD2	17	once	TGTGCCAGTAAGTTTATTGGCCTAGCGGGAGTTTACAATGAGCAGTTCTTC	CASKFIGLAGVYNEQFF
TRBV4-1	TRBJ1-4	NA	14	NA	TGCGCCAGCAGCCAGTCAGGGCCTAATGAAAAACTGTTTTTT	CASSQSGPNEKLFF
TRBV10-3	TRBJ2-5	TRBD2	17	NA	TGTGCCATCAGTGCCGGGACTAGCGGGATGTACCAAGAGACCCAGTACTTC	CAISAGTSGMYQETQYF
TRBV5-1	TRBJ2-1	NA	14	NA	TGCGCCAGCAGCCTCAGATCAGGGGACAATGAGCAGTTCTTC	CASSLRSGDNEQFF
TRBV5-4	TRBJ1-1	TRBD1	14	NA	TGTGCCAGCAGCCCACAGGGGGAGAGGACTGAAGCTTTCTTT	CASSPQGERTEAFF
TRBV9	TRBJ2-7	TRBD2	14	NA	TGTGCCAGCAGCCCACGACTAGCGGGAGGGGAGCAGTACTTC	CASSPRLAGGEQYF
TRBV28	TRBJ2-1	TRBD2	16	NA	TGTGCCAGCACCCCCAGCACGGGGGGAACCTACAATGAGCAGTTCTTC	CASTPSTGGTYNEQFF
TRBV6-1	TRBJ2-1	TRBD2	16	once	TGTGCCAGCAGTGGTATGACTAGCGGCTTCTACAATGAGCAGTTCTTC	CASSGMTSGFYNEQFF
TRBV11-3	TRBJ2-1	TRBD2	16	NA	TGTGCCAGCAGCTCACTCTCGGCGGGAGGGTACAATGAGCAGTTCTTC	CASSSLSAGGYNEQFF
TRBV12-5	TRBJ2-7	TRBD2	14	NA	TGTGCTAGTGATTCGGGGGGTAATCTCTACGAGCAGTACTTC	CASDSGGNLYEQYF
TRBV4-2	TRBJ2-2	TRBD1	16	few	TGTGCCAGCAGCCAAACCGGGACAGGCACCACCGGGGAGCTGTTTTTT	CASSQTGTGTTGELFF
TRBV5-8	TRBJ1-2	TRBD1	15	NA	TGTGCCAGCAGACCGACTATGGACAGGGGCTATGGCTACACCTTC	CASRPTMDRGYGYTF
TRBV7-2	TRBJ2-5	TRBD2	14	once	TGTGCCAGCAGCTTACTAGCGGGACAAGAGACCCAGTACTTC	CASSLLAGQETQYF
TRBV7-2	TRBJ2-1	TRBD2	15	NA	TGTGCCAGCAGCAGGGGACTAGCGGGATACAATGAGCAGTTCTTC	CASSRGLAGYNEQFF
TRBV20-1	TRBJ2-3	NA	10	NA	TGCAGTGCTACCAGAGATACGCAGTATTTT	CSATRDTQYF
TRBV19	TRBJ1-5	NA	17	NA	TGTGCCAGTAGTATAGATCATGGGGGGGGATACAATCAGCCCCAGCATTTT	CASSIDHGGGYNQPQHF
TRBV6-5	TRBJ2-2	NA	16	NA	TGTGCCAGCAGTTACTCGTCCCCCCCATTAGCCGGGGAGCTGTTTTTT	CASSYSSPPLAGELFF
TRBV4-2	TRBJ1-1	NA	15	NA	TGTGCCAGCAGCCAAGGGGGGCTCAGACCGGCTGAAGCTTTCTTT	CASSQGGLRPAEAFF
TRBV7-8	TRBJ2-5	NA	13	NA	TGTGCCAGCAGCTTAGAAACATGGGGGGCCCAGTACTTC	CASSLETWGAQYF
TRBV9	TRBJ2-2	NA	14	NA	TGTGCCAGCAGCGTGACAGGGAACACCGGGGAGCTGTTTTTT	CASSVTGNTGELFF